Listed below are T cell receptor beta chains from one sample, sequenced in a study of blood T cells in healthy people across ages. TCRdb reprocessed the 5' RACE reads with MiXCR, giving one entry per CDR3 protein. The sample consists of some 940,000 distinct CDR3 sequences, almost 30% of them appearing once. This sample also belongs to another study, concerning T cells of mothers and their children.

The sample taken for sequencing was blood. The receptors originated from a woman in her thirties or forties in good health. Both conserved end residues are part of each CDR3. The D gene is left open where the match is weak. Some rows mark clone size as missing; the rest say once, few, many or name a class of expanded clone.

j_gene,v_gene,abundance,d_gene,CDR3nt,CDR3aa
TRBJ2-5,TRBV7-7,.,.,TGTGCTAGCAGCTTAACGGGCCACCCCCAAGAGACCCAGTACTTC,CASSLTGHPQETQYF
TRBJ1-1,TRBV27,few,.,TGTGCCAGCAGTTTATACCCAGGGCCGATCAACACTGAAGCTTTCTTT,CASSLYPGPINTEAFF
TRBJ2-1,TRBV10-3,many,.,TGTGCCATCAGTGATGAAACGGGAGCCTACAATGAGCAGTTCTTC,CAISDETGAYNEQFF
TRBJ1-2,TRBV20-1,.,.,TGCAGTGCTAGGGCGGGACAATTGTATGGCTACACCTTC,CSARAGQLYGYTF
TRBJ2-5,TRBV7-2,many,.,TGTGCCAGCAGCTTAAGTGGGCTAGTCCAAGAGACCCAGTACTTC,CASSLSGLVQETQYF
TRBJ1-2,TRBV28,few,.,TGTGCCAGCAGTCCTCTAGGTGGCGGGCTTCACTATGGCTACACCTTC,CASSPLGGGLHYGYTF
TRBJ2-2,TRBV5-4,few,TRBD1,TGTGCCAGCAGCCTGGGACAGGGGATCACCGGGGAGCTGTTTTTT,CASSLGQGITGELFF
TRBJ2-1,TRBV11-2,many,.,TGTGCCAGCAGCTTAGTCAGCGTCAATGAGCAGTTCTTC,CASSLVSVNEQFF
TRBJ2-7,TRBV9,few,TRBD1,TGTGCCAGCAGCGTCGGGGAGGGGACAGGGGTCGTGACTTACGAGCAGTACTTC,CASSVGEGTGVVTYEQYF
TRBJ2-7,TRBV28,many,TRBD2,TGTGCCAGCAGTCACGCTGAGGGACTAGCCTACGAGCAGTACTTC,CASSHAEGLAYEQYF
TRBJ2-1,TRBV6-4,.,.,TGTGCCAGCAGTGGGACTTGGCGTAGCTCCTACAATGAGCAGTTCTTC,CASSGTWRSSYNEQFF
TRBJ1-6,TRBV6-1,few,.,TGTGCCAGCAGCCCGGACCGCTGGGTGAGGAATTCACCCCTCCACTTT,CASSPDRWVRNSPLHF
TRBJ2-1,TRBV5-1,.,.,TGCGCCAGCTGCCTTGGACAGCCCAATGAGCAGTTCTTC,CASCLGQPNEQFF
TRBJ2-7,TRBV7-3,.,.,TGTGCCAGCAGCGCGGACGTGAGCTCCTACAATGAGCAGTACTTC,CASSADVSSYNEQYF
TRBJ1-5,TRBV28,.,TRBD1,TGTGCCAGCAGAGCGGGACAGTTGTGGAATCAGCCCCAGCATTTT,CASRAGQLWNQPQHF
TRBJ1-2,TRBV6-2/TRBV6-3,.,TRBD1,TGTGCCAGCAGCGTAAGTCGGGACAGAAAAAGCTATGGCTACACCTTC,CASSVSRDRKSYGYTF
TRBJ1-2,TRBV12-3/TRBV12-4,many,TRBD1,TGTGCCAGCAGTCCCGGGACAGGGAAAGGCTATGGCTACACCTTC,CASSPGTGKGYGYTF
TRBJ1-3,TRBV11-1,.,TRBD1,TGTGCCAGCAGCACAGGGACAGCGTCTGGAAACACCATATATTTT,CASSTGTASGNTIYF
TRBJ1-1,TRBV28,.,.,TGTGCCAGCCGGACTGAACCCGTCACTGAAGCTTTCTTT,CASRTEPVTEAFF
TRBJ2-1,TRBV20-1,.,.,TGCAGTGCTTACCCCCGGGGCAATGAGCAGTTCTTC,CSAYPRGNEQFF
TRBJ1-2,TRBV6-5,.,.,TGTGCCAGCAGTCCTACCGGTGGGACGGGTGGCTACACCTTC,CASSPTGGTGGYTF
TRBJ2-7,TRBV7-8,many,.,TGTGCCAGCAGCAAAACTAGCTCCTACGAGCAGTACTTC,CASSKTSSYEQYF
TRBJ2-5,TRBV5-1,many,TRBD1,TGCGCCAGCAGCCAACCGGGACAGCAAGAGACCCAGTACTTC,CASSQPGQQETQYF
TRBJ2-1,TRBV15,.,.,TGTGCCACCAGCAGAGGTATCGGCCCCGGGGTCGATAAGCAGTTCTTC,CATSRGIGPGVDKQFF
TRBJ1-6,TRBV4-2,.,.,TGTGCCAGCAGCCAAGATTATGGTGAAGCGGATACCTATAATTCACCCCTCCACTTT,CASSQDYGEADTYNSPLHF
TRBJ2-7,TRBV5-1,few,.,TGCGCCAGCAGCTTGTTTCGTCCCGGGGCCTCCTACGAGCAGTACTTC,CASSLFRPGASYEQYF
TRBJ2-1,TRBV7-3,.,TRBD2,TGTGCCAGCAGCTTAGAGCGGGGGCGGGAGCAGTTCTTC,CASSLERGREQFF
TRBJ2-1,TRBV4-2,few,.,TGTGCCAGCAGCCCGGAGGGGGCGGGGTCGTACAATGAGCAGTTCTTC,CASSPEGAGSYNEQFF
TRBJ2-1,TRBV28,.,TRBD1,TGTGCCAGTGACAGGGGCAATGAGCAGTTCTTC,CASDRGNEQFF
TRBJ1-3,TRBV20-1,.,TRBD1,TGCAGTGCTAGACCGGGACAGGGGGGAAACACCATATATTTT,CSARPGQGGNTIYF
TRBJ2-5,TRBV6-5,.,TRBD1,TGTGCCAGCGGTACAGCGACAGGGCAAGAGACCCAGTACTTC,CASGTATGQETQYF
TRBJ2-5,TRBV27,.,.,TGTGCCAGCAGGCCCTCGGGGGGCGGGGAGACCCAGTACTTC,CASRPSGGGETQYF
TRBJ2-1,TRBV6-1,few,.,TGTGCCAGCAGTGAGAGAGATAGGAGCTTCTTC,CASSERDRSFF
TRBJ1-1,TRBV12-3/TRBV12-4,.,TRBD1,TGTGCCAGCAGTTGGACAGGGGGACTTGAAGCTTTCTTT,CASSWTGGLEAFF
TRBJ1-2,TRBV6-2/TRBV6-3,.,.,TGTGCCAGCAGTTACCGACGGGACGGTTGGAGGATTCTGGATGGCTACACCTTC,CASSYRRDGWRILDGYTF
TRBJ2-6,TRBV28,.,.,TGTGCCACACATCCCTCTAATACAGCGTCTGGGGCCAACGTCCTGACTTTC,CATHPSNTASGANVLTF
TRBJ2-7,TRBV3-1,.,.,TGTGCCAGCAGCCAGGTAGGCGGGGCGGCGTGGGGCGAGCAGTACTTC,CASSQVGGAAWGEQYF
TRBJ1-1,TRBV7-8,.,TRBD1,TGTGCCAGCAGCGGGACAGATAACACTGAAGCTTTCTTT,CASSGTDNTEAFF
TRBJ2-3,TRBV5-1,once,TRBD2,TGCGCCAGCGGCTTGGGGACTAATGTTCCAGATACGCAGTATTTT,CASGLGTNVPDTQYF
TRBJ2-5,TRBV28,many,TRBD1,TGTGCCAGCAGACCCAGGACAGGGCGAGAGACCCAGTACTTC,CASRPRTGRETQYF
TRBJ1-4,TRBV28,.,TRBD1,TGTGCCAGCAGTTCCGGACAGGGATCGGGAAAACTGTTTTTT,CASSSGQGSGKLFF
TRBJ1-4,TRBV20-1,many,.,TGCAGTGCTAGTATAGGGCCAACTAATGAAAAACTGTTTTTT,CSASIGPTNEKLFF
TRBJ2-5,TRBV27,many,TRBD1,TGTGCCAGCAGCGCTAATGGACAGGGTGTGGCAGAGACCCAGTACTTC,CASSANGQGVAETQYF
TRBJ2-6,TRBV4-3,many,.,TGCGCCAGCAGCCAGGCGTGGGACTCTGGGGCCAACGTCCTGACTTTC,CASSQAWDSGANVLTF
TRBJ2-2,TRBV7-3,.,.,TGTGCCAGCAGCTTATCCCCCCCTGGCACCGGGGAGCGGTTTTTT,CASSLSPPGTGERFF
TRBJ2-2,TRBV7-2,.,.,TGTGCCAGCAAACTAGAGGGGGGACCCAACACCGGGGAGCTGTTTTTT,CASKLEGGPNTGELFF
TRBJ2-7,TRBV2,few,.,TGTGCCAGCAGTGTCATCAGGGGACCCTACGAGCAGTACTTC,CASSVIRGPYEQYF
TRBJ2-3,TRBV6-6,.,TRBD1,TGTGCCAGCATTGACAGGGGAGCAGATACGCAGTATTTT,CASIDRGADTQYF
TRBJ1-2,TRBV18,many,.,TGTGCCAGCTCACCATCGGGACAAAACTATGGCTACACCTTC,CASSPSGQNYGYTF
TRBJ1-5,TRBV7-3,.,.,TGTGCCAGCAGCCAGGACAGTCAACAGCCCCAGCATTTT,CASSQDSQQPQHF
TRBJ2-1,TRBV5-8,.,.,TGTGCCAGCAGCTTGGAAGTGAGAAGCCCCTACAATGAGCAGTTCTTC,CASSLEVRSPYNEQFF
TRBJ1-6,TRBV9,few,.,TGTGCCAGCAGCGTAGGGAGTGCCAATTCACCCCTCCACTTT,CASSVGSANSPLHF
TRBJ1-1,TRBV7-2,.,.,TGTGCCAGCACCCACAACACTGAAGTTTTCTTT,CASTHNTEVFF
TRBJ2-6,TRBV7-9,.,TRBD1,TGTGCCAGCAGCTTAGCGGGACAGGGGTATGCCTCTGGGGCCAACGTCCTGACTTTC,CASSLAGQGYASGANVLTF